This TCR beta chain stems from a study of shared clonotypes between healthy human individuals. Study-wide findings and caveats: Clonotype sharing across donors was expected to vary with sequencing depth.

CD4+ cell separation produced CD45RA+ naive and CD45RA-negative memory subsets. Losses at the gene ends were 4 bases for V and 3 bases for J; bases not matched to a gene: 8. The CDR3 covers 15 residues. CDR1 is SGHVS and CDR2 is FQNEAQ in the germline V gene. Assay execution took place at the deep level. An even split of each subset's genomic DNA across several immunoSEQ plates was performed. Sequencing used immunoSEQ multiplex PCR; TCRdb keeps in-frame clones, though not all of them. Of about 1,500,000 clones in the sample, roughly 96% were seen once. Comments on this clone: Its antigen is as yet unknown.

Sequencing was performed on naive CD4+ T cells sorted from blood. Noted subset: CD45RA+ positively selected. The TCR originated in a man aged 25-45 years in good health. The chain joins TRBV7-8 to TRBJ2-7; TRBD1 aligns across 8 bases. The CDR3 DNA reads as TGTGCCAGCAGCTCAGGGGGAGACAGGGGCTACGAGCAGTACTTC. Translation: CASSSGGDRGYEQYF.